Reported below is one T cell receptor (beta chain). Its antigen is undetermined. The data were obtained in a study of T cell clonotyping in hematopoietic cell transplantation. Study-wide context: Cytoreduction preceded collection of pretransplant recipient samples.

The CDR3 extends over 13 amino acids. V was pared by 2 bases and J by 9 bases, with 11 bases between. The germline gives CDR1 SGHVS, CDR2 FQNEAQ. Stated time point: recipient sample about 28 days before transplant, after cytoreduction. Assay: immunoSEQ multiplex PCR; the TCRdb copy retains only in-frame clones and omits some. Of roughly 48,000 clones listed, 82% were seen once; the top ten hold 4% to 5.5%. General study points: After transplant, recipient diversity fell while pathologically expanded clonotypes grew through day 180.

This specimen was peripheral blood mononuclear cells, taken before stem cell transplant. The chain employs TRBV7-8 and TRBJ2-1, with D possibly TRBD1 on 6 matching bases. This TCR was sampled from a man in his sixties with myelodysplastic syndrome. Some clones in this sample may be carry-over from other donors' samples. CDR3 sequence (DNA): TGTGCCAGCAGCTTAACACAGGGATCTGAGCAGTTCTTC. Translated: CASSLTQGSEQFF.